The 15 T cell receptor beta chains reported below all come from one sample, sequenced in a study of identical twins. One entry per CDR3 protein, called by TCRdb with MiXCR from the 5' RACE reads. The table lists approximately 490,000 distinct CDR3 sequences, about 22% of them singletons. This same sample was also taken into another study, of yellow fever vaccine responses in identical twins.

Sequencing was done on a sample of CD4+ T cells sorted from blood. These receptors were collected from a woman younger than 30 in good health.

This chain joins TRBV5-5 and TRBJ1-3; no firm D call. Trimming shortened V by 3 bases and J by 3 bases, and 10 bases separated the two germline ends. The CDR3 has 14 amino acids. The germline V gene encodes CDR1 SGHKS and CDR2 YYEKEE (reference sequence). CDR3 sequence reads: CASSSDGGGNTIYF. The CDR3, as DNA: TGTGCCAGCAGCTCCGACGGCGGTGGAAACACCATATATTTT.

V is TRBV20-1 and J is TRBJ2-1; 8 bases fit TRBD2. V gave up 0 bases and J gave up 5 bases; unmatched junction bases: 6. Looked up from germline, CDR1 is DFQATT and CDR2 is SNEGSKA (reference sequence). The CDR3 runs to 15 residues. CDR3 bases: TGCAGTGCTAGAGACCCAGCGGGGGATAACAATGAGCAGTTCTTC. This encodes CSARDPAGDNNEQFF.

The rearrangement joins TRBV14 to TRBJ2-1; 8 bases align to TRBD2. Trimming took 2 bases from V and 10 from J; bases not matched to a gene: 7. This CDR3 contains 14 residues. Germline assignment: CDR1 SGHDN and CDR2 FVKESK. The DNA of the CDR3 is TGTGCCAGCAGCCAATGGACTAGCCCCACAGAGCAGTTCTTC. It codes for CASSQWTSPTEQFF.

The chain couples TRBV4-1 to TRBJ2-1; 9 bases align to TRBD2. In germline, CDR1 is MGHRA, CDR2 YSYEKL. This CDR3 is 17 amino acids long. The V segment lost 2 bases and the J segment 4 bases; nucleotides outside the gene matches: 9. In DNA form, the CDR3 reads TGCGCCAGCAGCCAATCGAGACTAGCGGAGATTTACAATGAGCAGTTCTTC. Translation: CASSQSRLAEIYNEQFF.

There are a few counts of this clonotype. The V and J genes are TRBV3-1 and TRBJ1-1; D remains unclear. With 1 base removed from V and 1 base from J, the gap between germline ends came to 13 bases. This CDR3 has 16 amino acids. CDR1 is LGHDT, CDR2 YNNKEL, per germline (reference sequence). DNA for the CDR3: TGTGCCAGCAGCCAAGGCACAGCGATAAGGAACACTGAAGCTTTCTTT. The encoded protein is CASSQGTAIRNTEAFF.

A few counts support this clonotype. The chain couples TRBV24-1 to TRBJ2-1, with D possibly matching TRBD2 (5 bases). The V and J ends lost 2 bases and 4 bases respectively, with 8 bases between them. The CDR3 runs 14 residues. Germline V gene lookup returns CDR1 KGHDR and CDR2 SFDVKD. CDR3 sequence: CATSDSGKYNEQFF. For the CDR3, the DNA is TGTGCCACCAGTGATTCCGGGAAATACAATGAGCAGTTCTTC.

The chain carries TRBV5-1 and TRBJ2-1; a possible D gene is TRBD1 (5 bases). V was shortened by 0 bases and J by 2 bases, with 12 bases between the two germline ends. Germline lookup yields CDR1 SGHRS and CDR2 YFSETQ. CDR3 length equals 16 residues. In DNA, the CDR3 is TGCGCCAGCAGCTTGGCCCCTGACAGTGCCTACAATGAGCAGTTCTTC. It encodes CASSLAPDSAYNEQFF. Full variable domain (rest looked up from reference TRBV5-1 and TRBJ2-1): KAGVTQTPRYLIKTRGQQVTLSCSPISGHRSVSWYQQTPGQGLQFLFEYFSETQRNKGNFPGRFSGRQFSNSRSEMNVSTLELGDSALYLCASSLAPDSAYNEQFFGPGTRLTVL.

The J gene is TRBJ2-5, the V gene TRBV15; the D gene is possibly TRBD1 (6 bases). This CDR3 comprises 18 residues. The V and J ends lost 1 base and 7 bases respectively, with 25 bases between them. CDR1 and CDR2 from the germline V gene are LNHNV and YYDKDF (reference sequence). The CDR3 nucleotides read TGTGCCACCAGCAGAGGAGGGTTGACAGGCGGCTCCAAGGTGACCCAGTACTTC. Amino acids: CATSRGGLTGGSKVTQYF.

This clonotype has more than one count but fewer than ten. CDR3 nucleotides: TGCGCCAGCAGGGACAGCAGGAATTCCGAAAGGTACTTC. Its translation: CASRDSRNSERYF. The gene calls are TRBV4-1 and TRBJ2-4; possibly TRBD1 for D (6 bases). Looked up from germline, CDR1 is MGHRA and CDR2 is YSYEKL. The length of the CDR3 is 13 residues. V was trimmed by 6 bases and J by 15 bases, leaving 21 bases between them.

The chain uses TRBV29-1 and TRBJ2-1; 7 bases are shared with TRBD2. Per the germline V gene, CDR1 is SQVTM and CDR2 is ANQGSEA. The CDR3 loop spans 14 amino acids. V shed 4 bases and J 4 bases; nucleotides not matched to a gene: 7. CDR3 sequence reads: CSVGASGTYNEQFF. CDR3 bases: TGCAGCGTTGGGGCTAGCGGAACTTACAATGAGCAGTTCTTC.

This clonotype has a handful of counts. The chain links TRBV10-3 to TRBJ2-7; D is unresolved. The V gene's germline CDR1 is ENHRY and CDR2 SYGVKD. V shed 0 bases and J shed 3 bases, with 12 bases lying between them. The CDR3 sequence is 15 residues long. The CDR3 protein is CAISESIRKNYEQYF. CDR3 sequence (DNA): TGTGCCATCAGTGAGTCGATTAGGAAGAACTACGAGCAGTACTTC.

The rearrangement joins TRBV20-1 to TRBJ2-7; D is possibly TRBD1 or TRBD2 (5 bases each). V was shortened by 2 bases and J by 4 bases, with 15 bases between the two germline ends. In germline, CDR1 is DFQATT, CDR2 SNEGSKA (reference sequence). There are 14 residues in the CDR3. In nucleotides, the CDR3 is TGCAGTGCTAGATATGGGGGAATGGGGTACGAGCAGTACGTC. The encoded protein is CSARYGGMGYEQYV.

The gene calls are TRBV3-1 and TRBJ2-3; D is perhaps TRBD1 (6 bases). The V and J ends lost 1 base and 4 bases respectively, with 12 bases between them. The CDR3 has 15 amino acids. Germline values: CDR1 LGHDT, CDR2 YNNKEL (reference sequence). CDR3 sequence (DNA): TGTGCCAGCAGCCAAGGGGGGCGGGTCGCAGATACGCAGTATTTT. It is translated as CASSQGGRVADTQYF.

This clonotype appeared a few times. The DNA for the CDR3 is TGTGCCAGCATTGGGGTCACTGAAGCTTTCTTT. Translated, it gives CASIGVTEAFF. This sequence joins TRBV25-1 and TRBJ1-1; D gene uncertain. CDR1 is MGHDK, CDR2 SYGVNS, per germline. Trimming removed 7 bases at V and 4 bases at J, with 7 bases between. This CDR3 is 11 amino acids long.

The gene calls are TRBV18 and TRBJ2-1; 7 bases map to TRBD2. Trimming cost V 5 bases and J 8 bases; bases outside gene matches: 0. This CDR3 spans 11 amino acids. The germline CDR1 and CDR2 sequences are KGHSH and LQKENI. The CDR3 loop is CASSAGDEQFF. As DNA, the CDR3 is TGTGCCAGCTCAGCGGGGGATGAGCAGTTCTTC.